Each of the 16 T cell receptor beta chains below was sequenced from the same sample in a study of blood T cell repertoires in COVID-19. Libraries were prepared by immunoSEQ multiplex PCR; TCRdb keeps only in-frame clonotypes and omits some of them. The data show some 250,000 clones, over 70% seen once. The sequencing sample was made of peripheral blood. The source of these receptors is a man older than 75 with acute or convalescent COVID-19.

The CDR3 protein is CASSQVRQASGNTIYF. In DNA, the CDR3 is TGCGCCAGCAGCCAAGTTCGGCAGGCCTCTGGAAACACCATATATTTT. The chain uses TRBV4-1 and TRBJ1-3; D ambiguous. The ends were cut back, 1 base at V and 0 bases at J, with 10 bases in the middle. The CDR3 length is 16 residues. Germline lookup yields CDR1 MGHRA and CDR2 YSYEKL.

This clone was counted between two and nine times. The chain couples TRBV11-3 to TRBJ2-1; 15 bases fit TRBD2. V shed 4 bases and J 6 bases; nucleotides not matched to a gene: 4. This CDR3 has 16 residues. Germline loops: CDR1 SGHNT, CDR2 YENEEA. The CDR3 region has the DNA TGTGCCAGCAGCTCAAGGACTAGCGGGGGGGGCAATGAGCAGTTCTTC. It translates to CASSSRTSGGGNEQFF.

The chain carries TRBV24-1 and TRBJ2-5; possibly TRBD2 for D (5 bases). The ends were cut back, 0 bases at V and 3 bases at J, with 10 bases in the middle. The CDR3 contains 15 residues. CDR1 and CDR2 (germline): KGHDR, SFDVKD. The chain's CDR3 is CATSDLPGFEETQYF. Written as DNA, the CDR3 is TGTGCCACCAGTGATTTGCCGGGGTTTGAAGAGACCCAGTACTTC.

The rearrangement joins TRBV18 to TRBJ2-3; the D is unclear. Germline CDR1 and CDR2: KGHSH and LQKENI. The CDR3 contains 14 residues. V was clipped by 2 bases and J by 4 bases, with 10 bases between them. The DNA of the CDR3 is TGTGCCAGCTCACCAGTCGCCTCGGCAGATACGCAGTATTTT. Residues: CASSPVASADTQYF.

The chain has TRBV11-3 and TRBJ2-2; 12 bases are a match to TRBD1. The CDR3 totals 16 residues. CDR1 is SGHNT, CDR2 YENEEA, per germline. Germline trimming cut 4 bases from V and 2 bases from J; bases unmatched to any gene: 2. CDR3: CASSSGTGGNTGELFF. CDR3 nucleotides: TGTGCCAGCAGCTCTGGGACAGGGGGCAACACCGGGGAGCTGTTTTTT.

This chain uses TRBV13 with TRBJ1-5; 10 positions agree with TRBD1. V lost 5 bases, J lost 3 bases, and 10 bases stayed unmatched. The CDR3 contains 17 residues. Germline CDR1 is PRHDT and CDR2 is FYEKMQ (reference sequence). CDR3: CASSRGAGQGINQPQHF. As DNA, the CDR3 is TGTGCCAGCAGCCGGGGTGCGGGACAGGGGATCAATCAGCCCCAGCATTTT.

The J gene is TRBJ2-7, the V gene TRBV15; D perhaps matches TRBD1 (6 bases). Per the germline V gene, CDR1 is LNHNV and CDR2 is YYDKDF (reference sequence). The ends were cut back, 2 bases at V and 2 bases at J, with 10 bases in the middle. This CDR3 region has 14 residues. CDR3 DNA: TGTGCCACCAGCAGACTTGGGGGCCCCTACGAGCAGTACTTC. It is translated as CATSRLGGPYEQYF.

DNA of the CDR3: TGTGCCAGTAGTACGACAGGGGTGGGCAATCAGCCCCAGCATTTT. Its translation: CASSTTGVGNQPQHF. The V gene is TRBV19, the J gene TRBJ1-5; 8 bases are shared with TRBD1. The germline V gene has CDR1 LNHDA and CDR2 SQIVND (reference sequence). The CDR3 covers 15 residues. V was pared by 4 bases and J by 2 bases, with 4 bases of the junction left unmatched.

The V and J genes are TRBV5-4 and TRBJ1-1; 7 nucleotides align to TRBD1. The CDR3 sequence is 14 residues long. Germline lookup yields CDR1 SGHNT and CDR2 YYREEE (reference sequence). V lost 4 bases and J lost 0; bases outside the gene matches: 3. CDR3 nucleotide sequence: TGTGCCAGCAGCGCGACAGGGTTGAACACTGAAGCTTTCTTT. It specifies CASSATGLNTEAFF.

The chain couples TRBV5-1 to TRBJ1-6; 8 bases match TRBD1. CDR3 size: 15 residues. The V gene's germline CDR1 is SGHRS and CDR2 YFSETQ. J gave up 6 bases and V 0 bases, and 2 bases lay outside the gene matches. CDR3 amino acids: CASSLGTGSNSPLHF. The CDR3 nucleotides are TGCGCCAGCAGCTTGGGGACAGGGTCTAATTCACCCCTCCACTTT. Using reference TRBV5-1 and TRBJ1-6 for the parts outside the CDR3, the full variable domain is KAGVTQTPRYLIKTRGQQVTLSCSPISGHRSVSWYQQTPGQGLQFLFEYFSETQRNKGNFPGRFSGRQFSNSRSEMNVSTLELGDSALYLCASSLGTGSNSPLHFGNGTRLTVT.

The rearrangement joins TRBV5-1 to TRBJ1-1, with 7 bases lining up with TRBD1. The CDR3 length is 15 residues. The germline gives CDR1 SGHRS, CDR2 YFSETQ. V gave up 0 bases and J gave up 4 bases; unmatched junction bases: 6. The CDR3 sequence: CASSLDATGITEAFF. The DNA of the CDR3 is TGCGCCAGCAGCTTGGACGCGACAGGGATCACTGAAGCTTTCTTT.

CDR3 sequence (DNA): TGTGCCTGGAGTATGAGGGTTTCCTACAATGAGCAGTTCTTC. Translation gives CAWSMRVSYNEQFF. The V gene is TRBV30, the J gene TRBJ2-1; the D gene is possibly TRBD2 (5 bases). CDR1 and CDR2 (germline): GTSNPN, SVGIG (reference sequence). The CDR3 extends over 14 amino acids. V lost 2 bases to trimming and J lost 1 base, with 9 bases between them. The full variable domain, rest sourced from reference TRBV30 and TRBJ2-1, is SQTIHQWPATLVQPVGSPLSLECTVEGTSNPNLYWYRQAAGRGLQLLFYSVGIGQISSEVPQNLSASRPQDRQFILSSKKLLLSDSGFYLCAWSMRVSYNEQFFGPGTRLTVL.

J is TRBJ2-7 and V is TRBV2; the D gene is possibly TRBD2 (7 bases). The CDR3 is 17 residues long. CDR1 SNHLY and CDR2 FYNNEI come from the germline V gene. V shed 2 bases and J shed 2 bases, with 19 bases lying between them. For the CDR3, the DNA is TGTGCCAGCAGTGAATCCTGGGGGGGGCTGGGCACCTACGAGCAGTACTTC. Translation: CASSESWGGLGTYEQYF. The full variable domain, completed using reference TRBV2 and TRBJ2-7, is EPEVTQTPSHQVTQMGQEVILRCVPISNHLYFYWYRQILGQKVEFLVSFYNNEISEKSEIFDDQFSVERPDGSNFTLKIRSTKLEDSAMYFCASSESWGGLGTYEQYFGPGTRLTVT.

As to this clone: In the same sample, other DNA sequences code for this CDR3. The CDR3 is CASSLGLADTGELFF. DNA of the CDR3: TGCGCCAGCAGCTTGGGGCTAGCGGACACCGGGGAGCTGTTTTTT. The chain couples TRBV5-1 to TRBJ2-2, with 7 bases identical to TRBD2. Germline CDR1 and CDR2: SGHRS and YFSETQ. The CDR3 length is 15 residues. V shed 0 bases, J shed 3 bases, and the junction held 2 bases outside the gene matches.

As regards this clone: One junction end disagrees with the germline gene, perhaps due to a read error. The chain recombines TRBV7-7 with TRBJ2-2; 7 bases are a match to TRBD1. The CDR3 contains 13 residues. The germline gives CDR1 SSHAT, CDR2 FNYEAQ (reference sequence). The CDR3 DNA reads TGTGCTAGCAGGGGACAGATCACCGGGGAGCTGTTTTTT. Its translation: CASRGQITGELFF.

The rearrangement joins TRBV5-5 to TRBJ2-5, with no clear D. Germline V CDR1 and CDR2: SGHKS, YYEKEE (reference sequence). Trimming took off 0 bases at V and 5 bases at J, with 17 bases between the two ends. CDR3 length equals 16 residues. In DNA form, the CDR3 reads TGTGCCAGCAGCTTGGCCCCGCGGAGCCAGTACGAGACCCAGTACTTC. It is translated as CASSLAPRSQYETQYF.